A single T cell receptor beta chain is shown here with its context. Its cognate antigen has yet to be identified. One base away there is no much larger clone; base qualities are not given. This specimen belongs to a study of blood T cell repertoires in COVID-19 (dated by TCRdb to the early 2020s). Broadly, across the study: Samples covering the acute and convalescent phases of COVID-19 were provided by collaborators in the United States, Italy and Spain. The material from the prospective study consisted of cDNA or gDNA derived from T cells, B-cell-depleted T cells, or PBMCs. Subjects who had been exposed to COVID-19, were actively infected with it, or had recovered from it provided the deeply sampled blood TCRbeta repertoires that made up the dataset. The repertoires were made available in a free public database intended to serve as a resource for research on the immune response to SARS-CoV-2. Samples were obtained from the ongoing ImmuneRACE study (first 160 participants) and from roughly 1,300 subjects provided by 6 global collaborators. A de-identified subject ID, COVID-19 status, age in years and sex were almost always included in the sample metadata. HLA class I and class II types, where available, came from metadata supplied by the sample provider rather than from assay-based typing.

What the authors observed across the whole study: The quantity of clinical and demographic metadata differed by source and by participant and was supplied without curation.

The collaborating institutions used their own protocols to collect whole blood in K2EDTA tubes. Collaborator samples were shipped for TCRbeta analysis as frozen whole blood, isolated PBMCs, or DNA extracted from either sample type. The CDR3 runs 14 amino acids, cysteine and phenylalanine included. The DNA shown is the 42-base CDR3, in frame from base 1. The germline V gene sets CDR1 to KGHDR and CDR2 to SFDVKD. V is shortened by 9 bases, J by 7 bases, and the region joining them spans 18 bases. The immunoSEQ Assay, a bias-controlled multiplex PCR, was used to amplify TCRbeta CDR3 regions from genomic DNA. As for how the authors treated the data: The number of nucleated cells in each sample was estimated from the amplification of reference gene primers within the assay. To quantify the absolute abundance of each unique TCRbeta CDR3 rearrangement, sequence reads were collapsed and filtered. Productive Simpson clonality was computed per sample as the square root of Simpson's diversity index over productive rearrangements. TCRdb stores this immuneACCESS table with in-frame sequences only. Part of the clones is absent; in the studies checked, under half of the shortfall reflects unresolved V genes, and no reason is known for the rest. D and trimming were read from the DNA, whereas the V and J calls and clone size are those reported in that table. This sample comprises some 97,000 clones, roughly 86% of them detected only once. Jointly, the top ten make up roughly 6% of the sample.

The TCR comes from a woman aged 55-70 years with acute or convalescent COVID-19. Sequencing input: peripheral blood. The sequence joins TRBV24-1 to TRBJ1-5; TRBD1 could be the D gene, as 6 bases match. The sequence in DNA is TGTGCCACCTTACTACAGGGATTTCGGCAGCCCCAGCATTTT. It encodes CATLLQGFRQPQHF.